The source of this T cell receptor beta chain is a study of shared clonotypes between healthy human individuals. Study in general: Plates per donor: three CD4 naive, three CD4 memory, two CD8 naive, one CD8 memory.

CDR3 size: 16 residues. V was clipped by 4 bases and J by 0 bases; unmatched bases: 6. Germline CDR1 SGHNT, CDR2 YYREEE (reference sequence). Assay used: immunoSEQ multiplex PCR; TCRdb lists only in-frame clones, some missing. The table lists 1,500,000 or so clones, about 98.5% of them singletons. The chain has TRBV5-4 and TRBJ2-4; 8 bases fit TRBD2. The receptor's source is a man aged 25 to 40 in good health. The sample consisted of naive CD4+ T cells sorted from blood. Noted subset: CD45RA+ positively selected. Written as DNA, the CDR3 is TGTGCCAGCAGCCCCTCGGGGGGGACAGCCAAAAACATTCAGTACTTC. This translates into CASSPSGGTAKNIQYF. The full variable domain, completed using reference TRBV5-4 and TRBJ2-4, is ETGVTQSPTHLIKTRGQQVTLRCSSQSGHNTVSWYQQALGQGPQFIFQYYREEENGRGNFPPRFSGLQFPNYSSELNVNALELDDSALYLCASSPSGGTAKNIQYFGAGTRLSVL.